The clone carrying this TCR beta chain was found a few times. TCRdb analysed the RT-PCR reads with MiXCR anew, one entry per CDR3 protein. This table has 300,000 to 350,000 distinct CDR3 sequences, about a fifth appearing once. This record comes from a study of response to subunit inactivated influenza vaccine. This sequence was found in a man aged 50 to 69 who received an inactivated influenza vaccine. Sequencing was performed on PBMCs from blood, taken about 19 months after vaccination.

The CDR3 is CASGSYSNQPQHF. The CDR3 nucleotides read TGTGCCAGCGGCAGCTATAGCAATCAGCCCCAGCATTTT. V is TRBV7-2 and J is TRBJ1-5; D not certain. This CDR3 is 13 amino acids long. V lost 8 bases and J 0 bases, leaving 8 bases between the germline ends. CDR1 SGHTA and CDR2 FQGNSA come from the germline V gene. Supplemented by reference TRBV7-2 and TRBJ1-5, the full variable domain reads GAGVSQSPSNKVTEKGKDVELRCDPISGHTALYWYRQSLGQGLEFLIYFQGNSAPDKSGLPSDRFSAERTGGSVSTLTIQRTQQEDSAVYLCASGSYSNQPQHFGDGTRLSIL.